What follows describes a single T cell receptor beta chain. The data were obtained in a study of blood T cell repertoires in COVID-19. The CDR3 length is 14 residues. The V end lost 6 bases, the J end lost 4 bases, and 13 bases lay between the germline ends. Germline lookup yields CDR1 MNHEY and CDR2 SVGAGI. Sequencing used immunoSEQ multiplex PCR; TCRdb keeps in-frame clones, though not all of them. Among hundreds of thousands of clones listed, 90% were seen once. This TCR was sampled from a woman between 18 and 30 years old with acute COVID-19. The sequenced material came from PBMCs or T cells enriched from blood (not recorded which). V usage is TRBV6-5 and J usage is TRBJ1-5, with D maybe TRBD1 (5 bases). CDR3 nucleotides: TGTGCCAGCAGAGGGGCCGCGATGAATCAGCCCCAGCATTTT. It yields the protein CASRGAAMNQPQHF.